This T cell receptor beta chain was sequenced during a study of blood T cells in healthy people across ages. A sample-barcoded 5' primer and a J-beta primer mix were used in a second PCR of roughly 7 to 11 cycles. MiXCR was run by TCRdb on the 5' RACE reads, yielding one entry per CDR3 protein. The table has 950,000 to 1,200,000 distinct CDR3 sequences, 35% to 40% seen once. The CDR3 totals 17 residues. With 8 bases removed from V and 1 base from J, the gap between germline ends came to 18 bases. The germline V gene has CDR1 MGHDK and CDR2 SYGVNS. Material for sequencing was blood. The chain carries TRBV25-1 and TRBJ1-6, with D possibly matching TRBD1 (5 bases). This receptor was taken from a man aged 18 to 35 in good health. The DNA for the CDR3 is TGTGCCAGCGCACCTCCCGGGGGTGAATCCTATAATTCACCCCTCCACTTT. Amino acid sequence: CASAPPGGESYNSPLHF. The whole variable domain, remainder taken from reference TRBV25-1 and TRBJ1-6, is EADIYQTPRYLVIGTGKKITLECSQTMGHDKMYWYQQDPGMELHLIHYSYGVNSTEKGDLSSESTVSRIRTEHFPLTLESARPSHTSQYLCASAPPGGESYNSPLHFGNGTRLTVT.